This T cell receptor beta chain came from a study of T cell changes during pregnancy in multiple sclerosis. TCRdb keeps only in-frame clones here, not all; method: immunoSEQ multiplex PCR. The sample gives around 26,000 clones, 89% of which show up once; over 15% is in the top ten. This CDR3 comprises 16 residues. Trimming shortened V by 1 base and J by 2 bases, and 12 bases separated the two germline ends. Per germline, CDR1 SGHVS and CDR2 FNYEAQ. The genes are TRBV7-6 and TRBJ1-3, with a possible D match to TRBD1 (5 bases). This specimen consisted of CD8+ T cells from peripheral blood mononuclear cells, obtained in the second trimester of pregnancy. The sequence derives from a female donor with multiple sclerosis, enrolled in a pregnancy study. The CDR3 nucleotides read TGTGCCAGCAGCTTAGTCCAGGGAGGAACTGGAAACACCATATATTTT. Its translation: CASSLVQGGTGNTIYF.